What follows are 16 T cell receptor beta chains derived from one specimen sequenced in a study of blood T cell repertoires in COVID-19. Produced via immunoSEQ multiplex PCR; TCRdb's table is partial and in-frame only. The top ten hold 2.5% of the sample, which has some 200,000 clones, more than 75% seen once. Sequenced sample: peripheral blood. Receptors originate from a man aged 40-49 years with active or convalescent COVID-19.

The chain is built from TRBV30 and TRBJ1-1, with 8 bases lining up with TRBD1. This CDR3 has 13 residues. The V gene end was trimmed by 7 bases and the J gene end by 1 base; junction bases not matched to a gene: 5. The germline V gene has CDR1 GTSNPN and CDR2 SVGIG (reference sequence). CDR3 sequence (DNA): TGTGCCTCAGGGCAGGGGGCGAACACTGAAGCTTTCTTT. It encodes CASGQGANTEAFF. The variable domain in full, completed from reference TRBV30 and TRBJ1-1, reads SQTIHQWPATLVQPVGSPLSLECTVEGTSNPNLYWYRQAAGRGLQLLFYSVGIGQISSEVPQNLSASRPQDRQFILSSKKLLLSDSGFYLCASGQGANTEAFFGQGTRLTVV.

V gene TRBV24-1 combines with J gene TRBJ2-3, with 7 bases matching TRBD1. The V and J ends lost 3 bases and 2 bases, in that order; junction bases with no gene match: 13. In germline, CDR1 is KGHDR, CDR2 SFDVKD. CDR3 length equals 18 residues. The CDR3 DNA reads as TGTGCCACCAGTGATCCCCGGGCTACGAGGGGGCACACAGATACGCAGTATTTT. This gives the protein CATSDPRATRGHTDTQYF.

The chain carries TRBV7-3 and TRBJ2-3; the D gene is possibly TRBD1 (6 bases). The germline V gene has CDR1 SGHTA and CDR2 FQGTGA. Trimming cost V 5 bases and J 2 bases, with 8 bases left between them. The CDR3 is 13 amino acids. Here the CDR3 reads CASSGGPTDTQYF. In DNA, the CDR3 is TGTGCCAGCAGCGGGGGCCCCACAGATACGCAGTATTTT.

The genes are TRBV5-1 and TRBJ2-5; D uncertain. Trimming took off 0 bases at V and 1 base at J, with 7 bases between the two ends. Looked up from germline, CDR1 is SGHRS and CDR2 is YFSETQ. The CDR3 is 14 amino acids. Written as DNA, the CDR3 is TGCGCCAGCAGCTTGGACAACATCCAAGAGACCCAGTACTTC. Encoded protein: CASSLDNIQETQYF.

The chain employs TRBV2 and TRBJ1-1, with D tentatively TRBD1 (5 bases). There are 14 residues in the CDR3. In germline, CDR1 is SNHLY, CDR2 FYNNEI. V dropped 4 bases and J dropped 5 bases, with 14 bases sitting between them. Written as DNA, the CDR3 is TGTGCCAGCAGTGGTGGGACTTCAAATACTGAAGCTTTCTTT. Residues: CASSGGTSNTEAFF.

The CDR3 sequence is CASSNQGNTEAFF. CDR3 DNA sequence: TGCGCCAGCAGCAACCAGGGGAACACTGAAGCTTTCTTT. The chain is built from TRBV5-1 and TRBJ1-1; maybe TRBD1 (5 bases). The V gene lost 4 bases and the J gene lost 1 base, with 8 bases spanning the gap. The CDR3 has 13 residues. Looked up from germline, CDR1 is SGHRS and CDR2 is YFSETQ.

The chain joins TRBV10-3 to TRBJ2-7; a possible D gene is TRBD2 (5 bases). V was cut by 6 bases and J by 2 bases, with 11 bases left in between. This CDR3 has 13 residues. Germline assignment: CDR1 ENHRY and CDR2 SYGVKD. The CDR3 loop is CAISAGVAYEQYF. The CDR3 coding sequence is TGTGCCATCAGCGCCGGGGTCGCCTACGAGCAGTACTTC.

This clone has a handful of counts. The CDR3 reads CASRRQVNEKLFF. The DNA of the CDR3 is TGTGCCAGCAGGCGACAGGTTAATGAAAAACTGTTTTTT. The chain has TRBV6-5 and TRBJ1-4, with D possibly matching TRBD1 (6 bases). V was pared by 6 bases and J by 4 bases, with 9 bases between. This CDR3 is 13 amino acids long. Germline V CDR1 and CDR2: MNHEY, SVGAGI.

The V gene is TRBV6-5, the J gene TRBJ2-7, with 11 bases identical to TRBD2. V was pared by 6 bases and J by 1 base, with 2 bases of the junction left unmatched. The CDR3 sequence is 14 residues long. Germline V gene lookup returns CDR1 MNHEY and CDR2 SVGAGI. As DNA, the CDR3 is TGTGCCAGCAGAACTAGCGGGGGTTCCTACGAGCAGTACTTC. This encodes CASRTSGGSYEQYF.

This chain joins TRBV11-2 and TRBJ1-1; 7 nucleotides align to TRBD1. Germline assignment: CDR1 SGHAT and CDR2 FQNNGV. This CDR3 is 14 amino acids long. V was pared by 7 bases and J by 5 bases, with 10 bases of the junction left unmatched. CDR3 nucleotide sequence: TGTGCCAGCACCCTAAGGGGGCGCCAGACTGAAGCTTTCTTT. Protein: CASTLRGRQTEAFF.

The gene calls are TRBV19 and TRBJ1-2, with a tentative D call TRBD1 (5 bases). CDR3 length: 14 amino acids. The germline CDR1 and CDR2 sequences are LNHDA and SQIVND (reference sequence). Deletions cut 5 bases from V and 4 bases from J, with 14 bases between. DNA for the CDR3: TGTGCCAGTAGTCCTCAGACAGACCTCTATGGCTACACCTTC. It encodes CASSPQTDLYGYTF.

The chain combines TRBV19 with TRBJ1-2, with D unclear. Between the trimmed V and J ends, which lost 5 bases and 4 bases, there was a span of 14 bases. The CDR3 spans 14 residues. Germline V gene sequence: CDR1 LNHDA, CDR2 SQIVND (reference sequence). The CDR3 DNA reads TGTGCCAGTAGTCCCGCGGGTTCGGCCTATGGCTACACCTTC. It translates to CASSPAGSAYGYTF.

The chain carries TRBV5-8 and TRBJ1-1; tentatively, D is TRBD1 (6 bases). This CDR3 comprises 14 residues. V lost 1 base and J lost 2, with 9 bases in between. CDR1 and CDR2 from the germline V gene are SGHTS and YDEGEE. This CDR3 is CASSLRTANTEAFF. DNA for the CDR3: TGTGCCAGCAGCTTGAGGACAGCCAACACTGAAGCTTTCTTT. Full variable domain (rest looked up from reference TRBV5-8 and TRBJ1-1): EAGVTQSPTHLIKTRGQQATLRCSPISGHTSVYWYQQALGLGLQFLLWYDEGEERNRGNFPPRFSGRQFPNYSSELNVNALELEDSALYLCASSLRTANTEAFFGQGTRLTVV.

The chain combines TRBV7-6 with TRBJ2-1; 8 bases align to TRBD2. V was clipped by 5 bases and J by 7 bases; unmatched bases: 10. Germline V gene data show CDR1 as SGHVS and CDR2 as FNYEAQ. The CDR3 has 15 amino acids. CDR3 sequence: CASSRPGGALNEQFF. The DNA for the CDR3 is TGTGCCAGCAGCCGACCCGGGGGGGCCCTTAATGAGCAGTTCTTC.

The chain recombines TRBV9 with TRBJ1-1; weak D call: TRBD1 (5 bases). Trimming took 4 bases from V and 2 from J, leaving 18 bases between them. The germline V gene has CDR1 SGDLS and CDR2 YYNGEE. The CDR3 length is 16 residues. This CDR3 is CASSLRAGGVNTEAFF. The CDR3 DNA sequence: TGTGCCAGCAGCCTCAGGGCCGGGGGGGTAAACACTGAAGCTTTCTTT.

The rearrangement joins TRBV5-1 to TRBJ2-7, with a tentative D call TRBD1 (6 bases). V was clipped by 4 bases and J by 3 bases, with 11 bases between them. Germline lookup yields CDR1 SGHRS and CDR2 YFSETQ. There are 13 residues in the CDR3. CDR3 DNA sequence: TGCGCCAGCAGCCCCGGACAGAGCTACGAGCAGTACTTC. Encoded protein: CASSPGQSYEQYF.